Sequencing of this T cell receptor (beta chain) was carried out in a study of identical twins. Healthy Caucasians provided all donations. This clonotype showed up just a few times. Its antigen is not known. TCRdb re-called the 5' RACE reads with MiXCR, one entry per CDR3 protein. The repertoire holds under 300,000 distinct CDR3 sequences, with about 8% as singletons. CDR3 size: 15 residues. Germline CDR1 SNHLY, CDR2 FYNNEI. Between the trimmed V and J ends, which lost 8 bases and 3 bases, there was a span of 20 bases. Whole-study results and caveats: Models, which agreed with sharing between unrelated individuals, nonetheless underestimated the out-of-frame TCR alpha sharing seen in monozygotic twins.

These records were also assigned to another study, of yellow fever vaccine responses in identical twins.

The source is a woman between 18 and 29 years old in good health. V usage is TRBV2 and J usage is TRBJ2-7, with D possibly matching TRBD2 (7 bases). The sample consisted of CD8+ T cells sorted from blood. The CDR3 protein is CASGGGEGIYYEQYF. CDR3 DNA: TGTGCCAGCGGGGGCGGGGAGGGGATCTACTACGAGCAGTACTTC.